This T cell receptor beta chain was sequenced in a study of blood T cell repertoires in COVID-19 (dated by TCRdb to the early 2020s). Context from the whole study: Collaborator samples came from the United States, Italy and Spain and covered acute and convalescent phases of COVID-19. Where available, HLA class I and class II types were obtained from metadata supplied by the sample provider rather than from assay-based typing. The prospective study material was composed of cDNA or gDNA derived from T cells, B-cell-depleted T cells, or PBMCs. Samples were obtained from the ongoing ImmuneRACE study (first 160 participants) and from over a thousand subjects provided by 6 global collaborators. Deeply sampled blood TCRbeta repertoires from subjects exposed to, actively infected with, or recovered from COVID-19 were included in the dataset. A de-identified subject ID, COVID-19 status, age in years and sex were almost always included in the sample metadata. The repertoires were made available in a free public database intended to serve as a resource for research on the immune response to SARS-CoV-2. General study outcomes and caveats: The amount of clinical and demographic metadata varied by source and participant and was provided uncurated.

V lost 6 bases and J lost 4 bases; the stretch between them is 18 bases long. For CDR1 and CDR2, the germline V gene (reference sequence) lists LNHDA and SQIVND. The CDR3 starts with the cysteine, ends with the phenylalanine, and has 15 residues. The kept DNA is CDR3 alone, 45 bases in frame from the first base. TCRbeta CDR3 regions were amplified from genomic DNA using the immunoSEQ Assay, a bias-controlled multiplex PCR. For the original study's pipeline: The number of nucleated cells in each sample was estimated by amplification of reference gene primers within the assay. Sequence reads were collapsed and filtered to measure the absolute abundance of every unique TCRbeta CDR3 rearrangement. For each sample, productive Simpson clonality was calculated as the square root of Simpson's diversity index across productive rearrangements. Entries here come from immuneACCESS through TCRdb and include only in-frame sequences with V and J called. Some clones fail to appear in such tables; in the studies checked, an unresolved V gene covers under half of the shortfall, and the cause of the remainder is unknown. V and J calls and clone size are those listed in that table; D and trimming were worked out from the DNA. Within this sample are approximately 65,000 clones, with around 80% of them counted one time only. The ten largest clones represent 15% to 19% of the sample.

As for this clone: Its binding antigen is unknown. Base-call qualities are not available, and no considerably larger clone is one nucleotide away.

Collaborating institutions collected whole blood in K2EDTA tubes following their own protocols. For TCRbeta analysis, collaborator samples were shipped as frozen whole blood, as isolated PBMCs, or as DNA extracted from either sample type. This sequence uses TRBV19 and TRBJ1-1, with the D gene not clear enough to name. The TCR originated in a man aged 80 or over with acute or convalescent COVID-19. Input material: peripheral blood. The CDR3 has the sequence CASRRPGSGGTEAFF. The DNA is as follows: TGTGCCAGTAGAAGACCGGGGTCGGGAGGCACTGAAGCTTTCTTT.